This TCR beta chain derives from a study of blood T cell repertoires in COVID-19. Study in general: Sample material is recorded as cDNA or gDNA derived from T cells, B-cell-depleted T cells, or PBMCs.

Participant-given clinical history determined each cohort assignment. The recovered donors of Cohort 3 showed two negative PCRs, clearance, or symptom resolution. The CDR3 spans 14 residues. Trimming left V 3 bases short and J 0 bases short, with 11 bases between. Looked up from germline, CDR1 is DFQATT and CDR2 is SNEGSKA (reference sequence). Original analysis: Estimation of nucleated cell counts was performed using reference gene primer amplification. This table comes from immunoSEQ multiplex PCR, and its TCRdb copy is limited to in-frame clones, with some not included. D and trimming come from the DNA, and the V and J calls and clone size come from that table. There are about 200,000 clones in the sample; around 82% occur only once, and approximately 12% lies in the top ten.

The sequencing sample was made of PBMCs or T cells enriched from blood (not recorded which). V is TRBV20-1 and J is TRBJ1-2; TRBD1 might be the D (5 bases). The sequence derives from a man aged 35 to 55 who had recovered from COVID-19. CDR3 coding DNA: TGCAGTGCTAGTTTGGGGGGTTCTAACTATGGCTACACCTTC. Its translation: CSASLGGSNYGYTF.